Listed below are T cell receptor beta chains from one sample, sequenced in a study of CD4+ T cells in melanoma. Sequencing was performed with immunoSEQ multiplex PCR; in TCRdb, only in-frame clones are kept and a portion is missing. This table has more than 12,000 clones, roughly 66% appearing once. The sequenced material came from cells from a culture (not recorded whether cultured in vitro). The receptors were sampled from a human donor with melanoma. Each CDR3 is given with its conserved first and last residue. Each record gives: J gene, clone size, V gene, D gene, CDR3 length, CDR3 protein, CDR3 DNA. D genes are given only for firm matches. Clone size is not always given. Where it is, it says once, few, many or a class for expanded clones.

TRBJ1-5 few TRBV4-1 . 18 CASSQEAPAASLNQPQHF TGCGCCAGCAGCCAAGAGGCCCCAGCAGCCTCCCTTAATCAGCCCCAGCATTTT
TRBJ2-7 . TRBV6-6 . 13 CASEGGARSEQYF TGTGCCAGCGAGGGCGGGGCACGTAGCGAGCAGTACTTC
TRBJ1-2 . TRBV6-5 TRBD1 15 CASSYSVTGGDGYTF TGTGCCAGCAGTTATTCTGTTACAGGGGGCGATGGCTACACCTTC
TRBJ2-2 few TRBV19 TRBD1 13 CASSGTGTGELFF TGTGCCAGTAGTGGGACAGGAACCGGGGAGCTGTTTTTT
TRBJ2-7 . TRBV15 TRBD2 17 CATSQLGASGGAYEQYF TGTGCCACCAGCCAACTGGGGGCGAGCGGGGGGGCATACGAGCAGTACTTC
TRBJ2-3 . TRBV6-5 . 14 CASSLRRVTDTQYF TGTGCCAGCAGTCTACGGCGGGTAACAGATACGCAGTATTTT
TRBJ2-1 . TRBV18 TRBD2 16 CASSPVLAGGPNEQFF TGTGCCAGCTCACCAGTCTTAGCGGGGGGGCCCAATGAGCAGTTCTTC
TRBJ2-5 . TRBV5-1 TRBD1 16 CASSKLGTGGLETQYF TGCGCCAGCAGCAAATTAGGGACAGGGGGCCTGGAGACCCAGTACTTC
TRBJ1-5 . TRBV19 . 14 CASTTDSSNQPQHF TGTGCCAGTACTACCGACAGTAGCAATCAGCCCCAGCATTTT
TRBJ1-1 . TRBV2 TRBD1 14 CASRGTGTNTEAFF TGTGCCAGCAGGGGGACAGGGACTAACACTGAAGCTTTCTTT
TRBJ1-1 . TRBV7-9 . 15 CASSLGLGRNTEAFF TGTGCCAGCAGCTTAGGACTAGGGAGGAACACTGAAGCTTTCTTT
TRBJ2-2 . TRBV5-1 . 14 CASSLGGFTGELFF TGCGCCAGCAGCTTAGGGGGTTTTACCGGGGAGCTGTTTTTT
TRBJ1-1 few TRBV30 . 13 CAWGGGLESEAFF TGTGCCTGGGGGGGAGGGCTGGAATCTGAAGCTTTCTTT
TRBJ1-6 . TRBV18 . 17 CASSPSGGSSYNSPLHF TGTGCCAGCTCCCCGTCCGGAGGAAGCTCCTATAATTCACCCCTCCACTTT
TRBJ2-7 few TRBV10-1 . 14 CASSPDRRPYEQYF TGCGCCAGCAGTCCTGACAGAAGACCCTACGAGCAGTACTTC
TRBJ1-4 . TRBV30 . 14 CAWGGKATNEKLFF TGTGCCTGGGGGGGAAAAGCAACTAATGAAAAACTGTTTTTT
TRBJ1-5 few TRBV7-2 . 13 CASSLERDQPQHF TGTGCCAGCAGCTTAGAACGAGATCAGCCCCAGCATTTT